This T cell receptor (beta chain) is from a study of blood T cell repertoires in COVID-19. The overall study: Researchers got acute and convalescent COVID-19 samples from the United States, Italy and Spain. T cells, B-cell-depleted T cells, or PBMCs provided the cDNA or gDNA that served as material.

Across fewer than 25 US areas, participants ranged in age from 18 to 89 years. Authors' analysis steps: Estimates of nucleated cell counts were drawn from the amplification of reference gene primers. Sequencing used immunoSEQ multiplex PCR; TCRdb keeps in-frame clones, though not all of them. The V and J calls and clone size are taken from that table; D and trimming were inferred from the DNA. This sample carries some 410,000 clones, roughly 90% of them seen once, and the ten largest clones take 0.97%. CDR1 is SGHRS, CDR2 YFSETQ, per germline. Trimming stripped 0 bases from V and 3 bases from J, with 12 bases between. The CDR3 runs 15 residues.

V and J are TRBV5-1 and TRBJ1-1, with D uncertain. The TCR sequence derives from a woman in her twenties or thirties with acute COVID-19. The specimen was PBMCs or T cells enriched from blood (not recorded which). The CDR3 region has the DNA TGCGCCAGCAGCTTGGCTCCCACGGGGTACACTGAAGCTTTCTTT. Translation: CASSLAPTGYTEAFF.